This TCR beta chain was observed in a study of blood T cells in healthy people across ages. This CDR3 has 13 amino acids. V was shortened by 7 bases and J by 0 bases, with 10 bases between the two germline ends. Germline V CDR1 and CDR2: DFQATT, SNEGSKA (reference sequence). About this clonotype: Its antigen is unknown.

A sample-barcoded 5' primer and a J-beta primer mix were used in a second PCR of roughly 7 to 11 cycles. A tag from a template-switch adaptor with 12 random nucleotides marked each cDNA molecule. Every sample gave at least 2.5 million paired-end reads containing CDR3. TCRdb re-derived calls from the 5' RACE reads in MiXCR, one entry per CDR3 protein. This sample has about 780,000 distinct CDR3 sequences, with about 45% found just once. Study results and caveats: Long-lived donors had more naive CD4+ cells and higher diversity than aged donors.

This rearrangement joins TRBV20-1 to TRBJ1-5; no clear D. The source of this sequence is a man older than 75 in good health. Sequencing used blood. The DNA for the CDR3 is TGCAGTGGTGCAGCCTTTAGCAATCAGCCCCAGCATTTT. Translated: CSGAAFSNQPQHF.